The 30 T cell receptor beta chains in this list originate from one sample, sequenced in a study of cytomegalovirus exposure and HLA in healthy donors. The PCR employed 60 Vbeta primers together with 13 Jbeta primers. TCRdb's table, derived via immunoSEQ multiplex PCR, lists solely in-frame clones and lacks some. The table includes tens of thousands of clones, approximately 80% detected once. The sample consisted of PBMCs. These receptors were taken from a woman between 40 and 50 years old in good health and CMV-seronegative.

The V and J genes are TRBV28 and TRBJ1-5; perhaps TRBD1 as D (6 bases). Germline V lookup: CDR1 MDHEN, CDR2 SYDVKM. Deletions cut 6 bases from V and 7 bases from J, with 19 bases between. The CDR3 covers 15 residues. As DNA, the CDR3 is TGTGCCAGCAGCCCTGCGGACAGCCAAGTACAGCCCCAGCATTTT. Encoded protein: CASSPADSQVQPQHF.

The chain recombines TRBV5-1 with TRBJ2-2; tentatively, D is TRBD2 (6 bases). V was shortened by 0 bases and J by 9 bases, with 12 bases between the two germline ends. The CDR3 is 14 amino acids. CDR1 and CDR2 (germline): SGHRS, YFSETQ. This CDR3 is CASSLELADRELFF. The CDR3, as DNA: TGCGCCAGCAGCTTGGAACTAGCCGACAGGGAGCTGTTTTTT.

The chain recombines TRBV4-2 with TRBJ2-1; D remains unclear. Deletions cut 4 bases from V and 16 bases from J, with 5 bases between. Germline CDR1 is LGHNA and CDR2 is YNFKEQ. The CDR3 sequence is 8 residues long. CDR3 nucleotide sequence: TGTGCCAGCAGCCCCCAATTCTTC. Protein sequence: CASSPQFF.

V usage is TRBV7-8 and J usage is TRBJ2-3, with D tentatively TRBD2 (5 bases). Germline CDR1 reads SGHVS; CDR2 reads FQNEAQ. Trimming removed 3 bases at V and 1 base at J, with 14 bases between. The CDR3 length is 16 residues. CDR3 region: CASSFTIGRGTDTQYF. CDR3 nucleotides: TGTGCCAGCAGCTTTACAATAGGGCGGGGCACAGATACGCAGTATTTT.

The chain uses TRBV28 and TRBJ2-7; 7 nucleotides agree with TRBD1. The CDR3 is 14 amino acids. V lost 2 bases, J lost 3 bases, and 4 bases stayed unmatched. Germline values: CDR1 MDHEN, CDR2 SYDVKM. CDR3 in amino acids: CASSLRGQIYEQYF. CDR3 in DNA: TGTGCCAGCAGTTTAAGGGGACAGATCTACGAGCAGTACTTC.

The chain joins TRBV7-2 to TRBJ2-1; 12 bases match TRBD2. Germline CDR1 SGHTA, CDR2 FQGNSA. V gave up 9 bases and J gave up 13 bases; unmatched junction bases: 10. This CDR3 has 13 residues. The CDR3 DNA is TGTGCCAGAGGGACTAGCGGGTACGGTGAACAGTTCTTC. Protein: CARGTSGYGEQFF. Filled out from reference TRBV7-2 and TRBJ2-1, the complete variable domain reads GAGVSQSPSNKVTEKGKDVELRCDPISGHTALYWYRQSLGQGLEFLIYFQGNSAPDKSGLPSDRFSAERTGGSVSTLTIQRTQQEDSAVYLCARGTSGYGEQFFGPGTRLTVL.

The rearrangement uses TRBV4-2 and TRBJ2-2; TRBD1 is a possible D gene (5 bases). Germline V lookup: CDR1 LGHNA, CDR2 YNFKEQ. Trimming removed 0 bases at V and 0 bases at J, with 8 bases between. The CDR3 consists of 16 residues. CDR3 sequence: CASSQEGAANTGELFF. The CDR3 nucleotides read TGTGCCAGCAGCCAAGAAGGGGCGGCGAACACCGGGGAGCTGTTTTTT.

A remark on this clone: At one end, the junction sequence differs from germline, possibly due to a read error. The chain employs TRBV19 and TRBJ2-1, with 9 bases lining up with TRBD2. Germline CDR1 and CDR2: LNHDA and SQIVND (reference sequence). CDR3 length: 13 residues. This CDR3 reads CASRGAGGGEQFF. For the CDR3, the DNA is TGTGCGAGTAGGGGAGCGGGGGGCGGTGAGCAGTTCTTC.

This clone was recorded once. This rearrangement joins TRBV19 to TRBJ2-1; 14 bases match TRBD2. The CDR3 is 16 residues long. J lost 4 bases, V lost 5 bases, and 4 bases had no gene match. Germline values: CDR1 LNHDA, CDR2 SQIVND (reference sequence). The CDR3 DNA reads as TGTGCCAGTAGTCCGCGGACTAGCGGGGGGTACAATGAGCAGTTCTTC. Its protein is CASSPRTSGGYNEQFF.

This chain connects TRBV5-1 to TRBJ2-3; 7 bases fit TRBD2. Germline values: CDR1 SGHRS, CDR2 YFSETQ. J lost 4 bases, V lost 0 bases, and 5 bases had no gene match. The CDR3 spans 15 residues. CDR3 residues: CASSLGAGVADTQYF. CDR3 DNA: TGCGCCAGCAGCTTGGGGGCGGGAGTCGCAGATACGCAGTATTTT.

V is TRBV5-5 and J is TRBJ1-1; possible D gene TRBD1, 6 bases. The germline V gene has CDR1 SGHKS and CDR2 YYEKEE (reference sequence). Deletions cut 4 bases from V and 1 base from J, with 17 bases between. The CDR3 has 16 amino acids. DNA of the CDR3: TGTGCCAGCAGCCGTATCTGGGACACCGGGAACACTGAAGCTTTCTTT. Residues: CASSRIWDTGNTEAFF. Together with reference TRBV5-5 and TRBJ1-1, the CDR3 gives the full variable domain: DAGVTQSPTHLIKTRGQQVTLRCSPISGHKSVSWYQQVLGQGPQFIFQYYEKEERGRGNFPDRFSARQFPNYSSELNVNALLLGDSALYLCASSRIWDTGNTEAFFGQGTRLTVV.

V and J are TRBV6-1 and TRBJ1-4; tentatively, D is TRBD1 (5 bases). This CDR3 comprises 15 residues. V was cut by 0 bases and J by 8 bases, with 13 bases left in between. CDR1 is MNHNS, CDR2 SASEGT, per germline. CDR3 sequence reads: CASSEALTVEEKLFF. Written as DNA, the CDR3 is TGTGCCAGCAGTGAAGCATTGACAGTAGAGGAAAAACTGTTTTTT.

This chain connects TRBV5-1 to TRBJ1-4, with 9 bases matching TRBD1. Germline CDR1 SGHRS, CDR2 YFSETQ. J lost 7 bases, V lost 5 bases, and 3 bases had no gene match. The CDR3 is 13 residues long. The DNA for the CDR3 is TGCGCCAGCAGAGGGACAGGGCTTGAAAAACTGTTTTTT. Its protein is CASRGTGLEKLFF.

CDR3: CASSLAGGGETQYF. The DNA for the CDR3 is TGCGCCAGCAGCTTAGCGGGAGGTGGGGAGACCCAGTACTTC. The rearrangement joins TRBV5-1 to TRBJ2-5, with 9 bases identical to TRBD2. In germline, CDR1 is SGHRS, CDR2 YFSETQ. The CDR3 contains 14 residues. V lost 2 bases to trimming and J lost 5 bases; unmatched junction nucleotides: 4. The full variable domain, completed using reference TRBV5-1 and TRBJ2-5, is KAGVTQTPRYLIKTRGQQVTLSCSPISGHRSVSWYQQTPGQGLQFLFEYFSETQRNKGNFPGRFSGRQFSNSRSEMNVSTLELGDSALYLCASSLAGGGETQYFGPGTRLLVL.

A single count supports this clone. The V call is TRBV27, the J call TRBJ1-1; D is uncertain. The CDR3 sequence is 14 residues long. CDR1 is MNHEY, CDR2 SMNVEV, per germline (reference sequence). V was trimmed by 3 bases and J by 1 base, leaving 9 bases between them. The CDR3 DNA follows: TGTGCCAGCAGTTTGTTCAGTGAGAACACTGAAGCTTTCTTT. This translates into CASSLFSENTEAFF.

CDR3 amino acids: CASDTSGNQETQYF. CDR3 sequence (DNA): TGTGCCAGCGATACTAGCGGCAACCAAGAGACCCAGTACTTC. V usage is TRBV21-1 and J usage is TRBJ2-5; no check of the table's D call, TRBD2, against the DNA was made. TRBV21-1 is classified as a pseudogene. The CDR3 length is 14 residues.

This clone was seen more than once but under ten times. The V and J genes are TRBV7-8 and TRBJ2-7; the D is unclear. The V gene's germline CDR1 is SGHVS and CDR2 FQNEAQ. Trimming shortened V by 5 bases and J by 0 bases, and 5 bases separated the two germline ends. CDR3 length: 12 amino acids. This CDR3 is CASSRSSYEQYF. CDR3 bases: TGTGCCAGCAGCCGCAGCTCCTACGAGCAGTACTTC.

In DNA form, the CDR3 reads TGTGCCAGCAGTGCCCGCCAAGGGACTATCCCTCAGCCCCAGCATTTT. Encoded protein: CASSARQGTIPQPQHF. The V and J genes are TRBV6-1 and TRBJ1-5, with D possibly matching TRBD1 (5 bases). The CDR3 is 16 residues long. V lost 4 bases and J 6 bases, leaving 19 bases between the germline ends. Germline CDR1 is MNHNS and CDR2 is SASEGT.

The chain combines TRBV6-5 with TRBJ2-2; the D gene is possibly TRBD2 (6 bases). Trimming shortened V by 0 bases and J by 4 bases, and 12 bases separated the two germline ends. This CDR3 has 16 residues. Germline CDR1 MNHEY, CDR2 SVGAGI. CDR3 DNA sequence: TGTGCCAGCAGTTACTCGAACTTCGGGGGCACCGGGGAGCTGTTTTTT. Translation gives CASSYSNFGGTGELFF.

The chain uses TRBV28 and TRBJ2-7; 8 positions agree with TRBD1. The CDR3 has 14 amino acids. V dropped 1 base and J dropped 3; count of bases not matched to a gene: 2. Germline values: CDR1 MDHEN, CDR2 SYDVKM. The CDR3 DNA sequence: TGTGCCAGCAGTTTATCCGGACAGGGCTACGAGCAGTACTTC. Residues: CASSLSGQGYEQYF.

In its sample, this clone was seen once. V and J are TRBV16 and TRBJ2-5; TRBD1 might be the D (6 bases). The V gene lost 5 bases and the J gene lost 1 base, with 14 bases spanning the gap. Looked up from germline, CDR1 is KGHSY and CDR2 is FQNENV. This CDR3 is built from 15 residues. The CDR3 region is CASSIGNRAQETQYF. The CDR3 DNA follows: TGTGCCAGCAGCATTGGGAACAGGGCCCAAGAGACCCAGTACTTC.

The J gene is TRBJ1-5, the V gene TRBV28, with D tentatively TRBD1 (5 bases). The germline V gene has CDR1 MDHEN and CDR2 SYDVKM. Trimming took off 7 bases at V and 7 bases at J, with 14 bases between the two ends. This CDR3 has 13 residues. CDR3 bases: TGTGCCAGCACCACAAGGGGAAAACAGCCCCAGCATTTT. Translation gives CASTTRGKQPQHF.

The rearrangement uses TRBV6-5 and TRBJ2-5; 8 bases match TRBD2. The CDR3 runs to 14 residues. The ends lost 6 bases at V and 5 bases at J; junction bases unmatched: 8. CDR1 is MNHEY and CDR2 is SVGAGI in the germline V gene. The CDR3 loop is CASRPSGSHETQYF. The CDR3 region has the DNA TGTGCCAGCAGACCAAGCGGGAGCCACGAGACCCAGTACTTC.

This chain joins TRBV29-1 and TRBJ1-2; TRBD1 agrees at 9 bases. This CDR3 has 14 amino acids. Per germline, CDR1 SQVTM and CDR2 ANQGSEA. V lost 6 bases and J lost 5; bases outside the gene matches: 10. The CDR3 sequence is CSVGWGQGSYGYTF. CDR3 coding DNA: TGCAGCGTGGGGTGGGGACAGGGATCTTATGGCTACACCTTC.

This clone appeared a single time. V usage is TRBV7-9 and J usage is TRBJ1-2; tentative D call: TRBD1 (5 bases). The CDR3 loop spans 17 amino acids. CDR1 is SEHNR, CDR2 FQNEAQ, per germline (reference sequence). Trimming stripped 1 base from V and 0 bases from J, with 15 bases between. The CDR3 is CASSLGKTTRANYGYTF. The CDR3 DNA sequence: TGTGCCAGCAGCTTAGGGAAAACGACCAGGGCTAACTATGGCTACACCTTC.

The gene calls are TRBV9 and TRBJ1-3; D ambiguous. Per the germline V gene, CDR1 is SGDLS and CDR2 is YYNGEE. V lost 0 bases and J 9 bases, leaving 4 bases between the germline ends. There are 11 residues in the CDR3. CDR3 sequence: CASSVDGTIYF. CDR3 DNA: TGTGCCAGCAGCGTAGACGGCACCATATATTTT.

The rearrangement links TRBV10-1 to TRBJ2-3; TRBD2 matches at 10 bases. This CDR3 has 16 residues. The germline CDR1 and CDR2 sequences are WNHNN and SYGVQD (reference sequence). V gave up 6 bases and J gave up 2 bases; unmatched junction bases: 8. The CDR3 sequence is CASRSGRAGLTDTQYF. The CDR3 coding sequence is TGCGCCAGCAGGAGCGGGAGGGCCGGTCTCACAGATACGCAGTATTTT.

This clone was seen only once. V gene TRBV2 combines with J gene TRBJ2-1; D might be TRBD1 (5 bases). Trimming stripped 8 bases from V and 4 bases from J, with 24 bases between. The CDR3 is made up of 17 amino acids. CDR1 is SNHLY, CDR2 FYNNEI, per germline. The CDR3 loop reads CASLETDRNSLYNEQFF. CDR3 DNA: TGTGCCAGCCTAGAGACAGATCGTAATTCACTATACAATGAGCAGTTCTTC.

CDR3: CASSLDAGLAGGHEQYF. The CDR3 DNA reads TGTGCCAGCAGCTTAGATGCGGGACTAGCGGGAGGTCACGAGCAGTACTTC. The rearrangement links TRBV11-2 to TRBJ2-7; 15 nucleotides align to TRBD2. The V gene's germline CDR1 is SGHAT and CDR2 FQNNGV. The length of the CDR3 is 17 residues. The V and J ends lost 0 bases and 5 bases, in that order; junction bases with no gene match: 5.

The chain uses TRBV5-5 and TRBJ1-2, with D possibly TRBD1 on 6 matching bases. Germline assignment: CDR1 SGHKS and CDR2 YYEKEE (reference sequence). The CDR3 extends over 13 amino acids. The V end was cut by 4 bases, the J end by 4 bases, with 11 bases between. The CDR3 sequence is CASSTSDSYGYTF. The DNA for the CDR3 is TGTGCCAGCAGCACGTCGGACAGCTATGGCTACACCTTC.